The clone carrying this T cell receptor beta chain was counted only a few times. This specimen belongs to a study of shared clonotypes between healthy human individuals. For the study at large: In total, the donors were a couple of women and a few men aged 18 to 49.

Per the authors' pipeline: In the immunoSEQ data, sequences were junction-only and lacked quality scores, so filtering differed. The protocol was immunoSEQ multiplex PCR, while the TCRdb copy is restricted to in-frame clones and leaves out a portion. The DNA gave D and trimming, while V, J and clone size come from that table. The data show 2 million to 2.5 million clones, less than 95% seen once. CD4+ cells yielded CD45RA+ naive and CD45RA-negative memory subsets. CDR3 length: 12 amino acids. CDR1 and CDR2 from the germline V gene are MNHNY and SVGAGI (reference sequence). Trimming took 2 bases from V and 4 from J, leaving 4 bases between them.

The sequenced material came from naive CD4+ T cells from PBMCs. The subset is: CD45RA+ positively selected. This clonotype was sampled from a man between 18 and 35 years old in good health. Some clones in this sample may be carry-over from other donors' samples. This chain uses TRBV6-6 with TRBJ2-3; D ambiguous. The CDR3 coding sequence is TGTGCCAGCAGTTACGAGGCAGATACGCAGTATTTT. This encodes CASSYEADTQYF.